The clone carrying this T cell receptor (beta chain) came up many times. What it recognizes is unknown. This CDR3 contains 13 residues. V lost 0 bases and J 5 bases, leaving 9 bases between the germline ends. Germline V lookup: CDR1 SGHNT, CDR2 YYREEE (reference sequence). The data derive from a study of glioma-infiltrating T cells. Amplification of TCR alpha and beta CDR3 regions from RNA used iRepertoire nested multiplex PCR. Tissue mRNA or PBMC total RNA, roughly 95-400 ng, went into one-step reverse transcription and amplification. Using its own MiXCR run on the multiplex PCR reads, TCRdb lists one record per CDR3 protein. This repertoire shows under 200,000 distinct CDR3 sequences, more than 30% found once; its top ten account for over 20%. Study outcomes and limitations: Tissue-blood divergence was below expectation in non-neoplastic patients, above in gliomas. Tissue and blood shared very few CDR3 sequences.

The sequence was collected from a human donor with low-grade glioma or glioblastoma, undergoing nonglioma brain surgery, or in good health (not recorded which). The chain combines TRBV5-4 with TRBJ2-7, with D possibly being TRBD2 (5 bases). The specimen was glioma tissue, nonneoplastic brain tissue, or PBMCs (not recorded which). CDR3 in amino acids: CASSLGLSNEQYF. CDR3 DNA sequence: TGTGCCAGCAGCTTGGGACTATCTAACGAGCAGTACTTC.